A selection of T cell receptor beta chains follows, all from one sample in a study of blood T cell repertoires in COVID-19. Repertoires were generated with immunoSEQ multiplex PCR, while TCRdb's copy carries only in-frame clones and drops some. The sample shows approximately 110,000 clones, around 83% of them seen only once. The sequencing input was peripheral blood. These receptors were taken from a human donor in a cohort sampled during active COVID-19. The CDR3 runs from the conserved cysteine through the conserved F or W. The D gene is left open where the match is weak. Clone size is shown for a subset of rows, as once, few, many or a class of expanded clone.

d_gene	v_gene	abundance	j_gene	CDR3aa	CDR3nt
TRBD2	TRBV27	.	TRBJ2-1	CASSLRTSGGAGNEQFF	TGTGCCAGCAGTTTAAGGACTAGCGGGGGGGCTGGGAATGAGCAGTTCTTC
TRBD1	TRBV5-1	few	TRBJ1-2	CASSPTGNTDYGYTF	TGCGCCAGCAGCCCGACAGGGAACACCGATTATGGCTACACCTTC
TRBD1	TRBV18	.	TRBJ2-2	CASSPQTGGNTGELFF	TGTGCCAGCTCACCCCAGACAGGGGGCAACACCGGGGAGCTGTTTTTT
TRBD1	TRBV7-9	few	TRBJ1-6	CASSSRLTGGAYSPLHF	TGTGCCAGCAGCTCGCGCCTTACAGGGGGCGCGTATTCACCCCTCCACTTT
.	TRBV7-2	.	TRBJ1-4	CASSSLAGTTNEKLFF	TGTGCCAGCAGCTCACTAGCGGGAACGACTAATGAAAAACTGTTTTTT
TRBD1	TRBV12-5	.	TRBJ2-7	CASGFGDRGPYEQYF	TGTGCTAGTGGTTTCGGGGACAGGGGTCCCTACGAGCAGTACTTC
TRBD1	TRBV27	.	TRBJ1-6	CASSSPRDRNSPLHF	TGTGCCAGCAGTTCCCCCAGGGACAGAAATTCACCCCTCCACTTT
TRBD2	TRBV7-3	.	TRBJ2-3	CASSKREGSDTQYF	TGTGCCAGCAGCAAAAGGGAGGGCTCGGATACGCAGTATTTT
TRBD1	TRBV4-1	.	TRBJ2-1	CASSLSEGALTEQFF	TGCGCCAGCAGCCTATCAGAGGGGGCGTTGACGGAGCAGTTCTTC
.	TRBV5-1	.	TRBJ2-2	CASSFIRTGELFF	TGCGCCAGCAGCTTTATCAGAACCGGGGAGCTGTTTTTT
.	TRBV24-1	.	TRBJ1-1	CATLERADPRNTEAFF	TGTGCCACTCTTGAGAGGGCAGACCCTAGGAACACTGAAGCTTTCTTT
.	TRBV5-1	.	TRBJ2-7	CASSGPGTYYEQYF	TGCGCCAGCAGCGGGCCCGGGACATACTACGAGCAGTACTTC
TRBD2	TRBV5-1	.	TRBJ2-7	CASSQGLAGSIHEQYF	TGCGCCAGCAGCCAGGGACTAGCGGGGTCTATTCACGAGCAGTACTTC
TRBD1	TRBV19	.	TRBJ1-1	CASETGLNTEAFF	TGTGCCTCCGAGACAGGGCTTAACACTGAAGCTTTCTTT
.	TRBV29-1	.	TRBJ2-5	CSVEGESRETQYF	TGCAGCGTTGAAGGGGAGTCAAGGGAGACCCAGTACTTC
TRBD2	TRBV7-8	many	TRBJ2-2	CASSLRSLAGGPPGELFF	TGTGCCAGCAGTCTGAGGTCGTTAGCGGGAGGTCCCCCCGGGGAGCTGTTTTTT
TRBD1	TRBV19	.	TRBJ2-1	CASSIDQGAGNEQFF	TGTGCCAGTAGTATTGATCAGGGGGCGGGAAATGAGCAGTTCTTC
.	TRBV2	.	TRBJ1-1	CASSDLGRNTEAFF	TGTGCCAGCAGTGACCTGGGGAGGAACACTGAAGCTTTCTTT
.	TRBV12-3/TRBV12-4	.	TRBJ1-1	CASSLRLNTEAFF	TGTGCCAGCAGTTTGAGGTTAAACACTGAAGCTTTCTTT
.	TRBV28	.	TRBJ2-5	CASSFSWETQYF	TGTGCCAGCAGTTTTAGCTGGGAGACCCAGTACTTC
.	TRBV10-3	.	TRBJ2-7	CASTGGGHYEQYF	TGTGCCAGTACGGGGGGCGGACACTACGAGCAGTACTTC
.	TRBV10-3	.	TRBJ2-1	CAISESPGNNQGEQFF	TGTGCCATCAGTGAGTCTCCAGGGAACAATCAAGGTGAGCAGTTCTTC
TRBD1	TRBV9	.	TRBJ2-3	CASSARQGPNLKHTDTKQYF	TGTGCCAGCAGCGCAAGACAGGGCCCGAACTTGAAACACACAGATACTAAGCAGTATTTT
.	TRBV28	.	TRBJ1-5	CASSFSRAAQPQHF	TGTGCCAGCAGTTTCTCGAGGGCAGCTCAGCCCCAGCATTTT
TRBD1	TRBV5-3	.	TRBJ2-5	CARSLFPPPTGEQETQYF	TGTGCCAGAAGCTTATTCCCGCCCCCGACAGGGGAACAAGAGACCCAGTACTTC
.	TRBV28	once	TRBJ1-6	CASSLGRASPLHF	TGTGCCAGCAGCCTCGGGAGGGCCTCACCCCTCCACTTT
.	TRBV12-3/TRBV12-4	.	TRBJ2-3	CASSLGRSDTQYF	TGTGCCAGCAGTTTAGGCAGGTCAGATACGCAGTATTTT
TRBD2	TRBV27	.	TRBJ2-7	CASSRTSGSFYEQYF	TGTGCCAGCAGCAGGACTAGCGGGAGCTTCTACGAGCAGTACTTC
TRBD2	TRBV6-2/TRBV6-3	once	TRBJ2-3	CASSYRDYTDTQYF	TGTGCCAGCAGTTACAGGGACTACACAGATACGCAGTATTTT
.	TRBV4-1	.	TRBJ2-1	CASSERDGRGGPTRDEQFF	TGCGCCAGCAGCGAAAGGGATGGACGCGGCGGGCCAACCCGGGATGAGCAGTTCTTC
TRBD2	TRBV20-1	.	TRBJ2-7	CSASRAGVGEQYF	TGCAGTGCTAGTAGGGCGGGAGTCGGCGAGCAGTACTTC
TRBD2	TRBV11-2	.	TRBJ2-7	CASSLKAVTSGPPYEQYF	TGTGCCAGCAGCTTAAAGGCTGTGACTAGCGGGCCTCCCTACGAGCAGTACTTC
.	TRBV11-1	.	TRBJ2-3	CASSFRAQGVADTQYF	TGTGCCAGCAGCTTTCGCGCTCAGGGTGTTGCAGATACGCAGTATTTT
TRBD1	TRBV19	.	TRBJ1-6	CASKGANFYNSPLHF	TGTGCCAGTAAGGGGGCGAACTTCTATAATTCACCCCTCCACTTT
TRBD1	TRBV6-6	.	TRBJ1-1	CATQWGGTDSNTEAFF	TGTGCCACTCAATGGGGCGGGACAGACTCGAACACTGAAGCTTTCTTT
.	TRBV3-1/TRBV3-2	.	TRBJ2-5	CASSLAGYQETQYF	TGTGCCAGCAGCCTAGCCGGGTACCAAGAGACCCAGTACTTC